These 22 T cell receptor beta chains originate from one sample sequenced in a study of cytomegalovirus exposure and HLA in healthy donors. In the PCR, 60 Vbeta and 13 Jbeta primers were used. Generated by immunoSEQ multiplex PCR, the TCRdb table keeps only in-frame clones and is missing some. Its table lists 100,000 or so clones. The sequenced sample was PBMCs. Receptors originate from a woman aged 25-40 years in good health and CMV-seronegative.

With respect to this clone: A junction end diverges from the germline sequence, so it may reflect a read error. The V call is TRBV7-7, the J call TRBJ2-3; D ambiguous. Germline CDR1 is SSHAT and CDR2 is FNYEAQ (reference sequence). CDR3 size: 15 residues. Here the CDR3 DNA reads TGTGCTAGCAGCTTATTGCCGGGTAGCACAGATACGCAGTATTTT. As protein: CASSLLPGSTDTQYF. Drawing the rest from reference TRBV7-7 and TRBJ2-3, the complete variable domain is GAGVSQSPRYKVTKRGQDVTLRCDPISSHATLYWYQQALGQGPEFLTYFNYEAQPDKSGLPSDRFSAERPEGSISTLTIQRTEQRDSAMYRCASSLLPGSTDTQYFGPGTRLTVL.

This chain joins TRBV14 and TRBJ1-1; unclear D gene. CDR1 SGHDN and CDR2 FVKESK come from the germline V gene. The CDR3 contains 13 residues. V was pared by 0 bases and J by 5 bases, with 7 bases between. CDR3 coding DNA: TGTGCCAGCAGCCAAGAACTGTGGACTGAAGCTTTCTTT. Its translation is CASSQELWTEAFF.

This sequence joins TRBV30 and TRBJ2-1; TRBD2 matches at 8 bases. This CDR3 is built from 16 residues. Germline V gives CDR1 GTSNPN, CDR2 SVGIG (reference sequence). After removal of 8 bases from V and 1 base from J, the junction contained 13 bases not matched to a gene. The CDR3 protein is CAPKNSGTPSYNEQFF. CDR3 DNA: TGTGCCCCAAAGAATAGCGGGACTCCTTCCTACAATGAGCAGTTCTTC.

This sequence joins TRBV28 and TRBJ1-1; a weak D match, TRBD1 (5 bases). The V gene lost 5 bases and the J gene lost 10 bases, with 20 bases spanning the gap. CDR3 length equals 14 residues. Germline V gene lookup returns CDR1 MDHEN and CDR2 SYDVKM. The CDR3 region is CASSLLGGAAVAFF. The CDR3 bases are TGTGCCAGCAGTCTTCTCGGAGGGGCGGCGGTAGCTTTCTTT.

The CDR3 sequence is CASSFGDSERGYTF. Here the CDR3 DNA reads TGTGCCAGCAGCTTTGGAGATTCGGAGCGGGGCTACACCTTC. The rearrangement joins TRBV5-5 to TRBJ1-2; D not resolved. Germline loops: CDR1 SGHKS, CDR2 YYEKEE (reference sequence). The CDR3 has 14 residues. V lost 2 bases to trimming and J lost 8 bases, with 16 bases between them.

V usage is TRBV7-8 and J usage is TRBJ2-3, with D possibly matching TRBD2 (6 bases). Trimming took 5 bases from V and 2 from J, leaving 17 bases between them. The CDR3 has 16 residues. Germline values: CDR1 SGHVS, CDR2 FQNEAQ. CDR3 in DNA: TGTGCCAGCAGCATTAGCGGAGGGCCCCCCACAGATACGCAGTATTTT. Its protein product is CASSISGGPPTDTQYF.

The chain links TRBV11-2 to TRBJ2-5; the match to TRBD1 covers 8 bases. The CDR3 loop spans 16 amino acids. CDR1 is SGHAT, CDR2 FQNNGV, per germline. Trimming took 3 bases from V and 2 from J; bases not matched to a gene: 8. CDR3 amino acids: CASSFPSRQGQETQYF. In DNA form, the CDR3 reads TGTGCCAGCAGCTTCCCTTCCCGACAGGGGCAAGAGACCCAGTACTTC.

V usage is TRBV27 and J usage is TRBJ2-2, with TRBD1 matching over 7 bases. V shed 5 bases, J shed 1 base, and the junction held 7 bases outside the gene matches. CDR1 and CDR2 from the germline V gene are MNHEY and SMNVEV (reference sequence). CDR3 length: 16 amino acids. CDR3: CASSRIDRVNTGELFF. DNA of the CDR3: TGTGCCAGCAGTCGGATTGACAGGGTGAACACCGGGGAGCTGTTTTTT.

The V and J genes are TRBV6-5 and TRBJ1-5; no reliable D call. This CDR3 comprises 14 residues. Per germline, CDR1 MNHEY and CDR2 SVGAGI. Trimming removed 0 bases at V and 7 bases at J, with 10 bases between. CDR3 sequence reads: CASSYSGAKQPQHF. The CDR3, as DNA: TGTGCCAGCAGTTACTCGGGAGCAAAGCAGCCCCAGCATTTT.

This chain joins TRBV19 and TRBJ2-1; 7 positions match TRBD1. Germline V gene lookup returns CDR1 LNHDA and CDR2 SQIVND (reference sequence). CDR3 length: 13 residues. The V gene end was trimmed by 7 bases and the J gene end by 4 bases; junction bases not matched to a gene: 4. The CDR3 region is CASKKDRYNEQFF. CDR3 nucleotides: TGTGCCAGTAAAAAGGACAGGTACAATGAGCAGTTCTTC.

The CDR3 loop is CASAPLTRRSTEAFF. Here the CDR3 DNA reads TGTGCCTCCGCCCCTCTTACAAGGAGGAGCACTGAAGCTTTCTTT. The V gene is TRBV27, the J gene TRBJ1-1; D is unclear. The CDR3 loop spans 15 amino acids. Germline-derived CDR1 and CDR2 are MNHEY and SMNVEV (reference sequence). Between the trimmed V and J ends, which lost 11 bases and 4 bases, there was a span of 23 bases.

About this clone itself: Within the sample, other DNA sequences also encode this same CDR3. This chain joins TRBV5-1 and TRBJ2-2; the match to TRBD1 covers 9 bases. J was trimmed by 0 bases and V by 0 bases; bases with no gene match: 0. This CDR3 is built from 16 residues. CDR1 is SGHRS and CDR2 is YFSETQ in the germline V gene. The CDR3 here is CASSLGQGANTGELFF. The CDR3 DNA follows: TGCGCCAGCAGCTTGGGACAGGGGGCGAACACCGGGGAGCTGTTTTTT.

The chain recombines TRBV30 with TRBJ1-6; 7 bases map to TRBD1. This CDR3 is 13 amino acids long. Germline CDR1 reads GTSNPN; CDR2 reads SVGIG (reference sequence). Trimming removed 2 bases from V and 9 bases from J; junction bases left unmatched: 4. CDR3 sequence: CAWSYRGGSPLHF. For the CDR3, the DNA is TGTGCCTGGAGTTACAGGGGTGGTTCACCCCTCCACTTT.

V gene TRBV6-1 combines with J gene TRBJ2-5, with D possibly being TRBD2 (5 bases). Trimming removed 3 bases from V and 5 bases from J, with 16 bases in between. The CDR3 contains 15 residues. CDR1 and CDR2 from the germline V gene are MNHNS and SASEGT. CDR3 bases: TGTGCCAGCAGTGACCCTACTAGGTCCGGCGAGACCCAGTACTTC. It encodes CASSDPTRSGETQYF.

The rearrangement joins TRBV5-4 to TRBJ2-2; 9 nucleotides align to TRBD2. After removal of 4 bases from V and 6 bases from J, the junction contained 16 bases not matched to a gene. The CDR3 totals 18 residues. Germline V gene data show CDR1 as SGHNT and CDR2 as YYREEE (reference sequence). The CDR3, as DNA: TGTGCCAGCAGCCCGCCCTGGGGGGCGGGAGGGCCCCCCGGGGAGCTGTTTTTT. It translates to CASSPPWGAGGPPGELFF.

The chain joins TRBV11-1 to TRBJ2-1; TRBD2 agrees at 16 bases. The V and J ends lost 8 bases and 1 base, in that order; junction bases with no gene match: 8. Per germline, CDR1 SGHAT and CDR2 FQDESV (reference sequence). The CDR3 is 18 residues long. The chain's CDR3 is CASRLEGLAGGSYNEQFF. DNA of the CDR3: TGTGCCAGCCGACTAGAGGGACTAGCGGGAGGGTCCTACAATGAGCAGTTCTTC.

Here the CDR3 reads CASRPDRDWNYGYTF. The CDR3 DNA follows: TGTGCCAGCAGACCCGACAGGGACTGGAACTATGGCTACACCTTC. The chain recombines TRBV9 with TRBJ1-2; 7 bases match TRBD1. The CDR3 sequence is 15 residues long. V was clipped by 5 bases and J by 2 bases; unmatched bases: 9. The germline V gene has CDR1 SGDLS and CDR2 YYNGEE.

The V call is TRBV10-3, the J call TRBJ2-5; 11 bases map to TRBD2. Germline-derived CDR1 and CDR2 are ENHRY and SYGVKD. V lost 0 bases to trimming and J lost 0 bases; unmatched junction nucleotides: 3. This CDR3 has 17 amino acids. The CDR3: CAISESGLAVHQETQYF. The CDR3 nucleotides read TGTGCCATCAGTGAGTCGGGACTAGCGGTCCACCAAGAGACCCAGTACTTC.

Remarks on this clone: The junction and the germline gene differ at one end; a read error may be behind it. This chain links TRBV7-7 with TRBJ2-1; 13 positions agree with TRBD2. CDR1 is SSHAT and CDR2 is FNYEAQ in the germline V gene (reference sequence). This CDR3 spans 16 amino acids. The CDR3 loop is CASSLGLAGEHNEQFF. In DNA, the CDR3 is TGTGCTAGCAGCTTAGGACTAGCGGGGGAACACAATGAGCAGTTCTTC.

CDR3 loop: CASSPWTRSDEQYF. CDR3 nucleotide sequence: TGTGCCAGCAGCCCCTGGACTAGATCGGACGAGCAGTACTTC. V usage is TRBV11-2 and J usage is TRBJ2-7, with TRBD2 matching over 7 bases. Germline CDR1 reads SGHAT; CDR2 reads FQNNGV. With V trimmed by 5 bases and J by 5 bases, 9 bases remained unmatched. The CDR3 is made up of 14 amino acids.

Comments on this clone: As the CDR3 is not closed by the conserved phenylalanine or tryptophan, this likely results from a read error. The chain employs TRBV4-1 and TRBJ2-7; 9 bases align to TRBD1. There are 14 residues in the CDR3. CDR1 is MGHRA and CDR2 is YSYEKL in the germline V gene. The ends lost 5 bases at V and 5 bases at J; junction bases unmatched: 7. CDR3 nucleotides: TGCGCCAGCAGCACCCGGGACAGGGCGCACGAGCAGTACCTC. It encodes CASSTRDRAHEQYL.

The chain combines TRBV7-9 with TRBJ1-5; 7 nucleotides agree with TRBD1. After removal of 5 bases from V and 4 bases from J, the junction contained 5 bases not matched to a gene. This CDR3 is built from 14 residues. CDR1 and CDR2 (germline): SEHNR, FQNEAQ (reference sequence). Here the CDR3 DNA reads TGTGCCAGCAGCCGGGACAGTAGAAATCAGCCCCAGCATTTT. It codes for CASSRDSRNQPQHF.